Sequencing of this TCR beta chain was carried out in a study of molecular identifiers for immune sequencing clone quantification. The ends were cut back, 5 bases at V and 0 bases at J, with 15 bases in the middle. CDR1 and CDR2 from the germline V gene are MNHEY and SVGAGI. CDR3 length equals 16 residues. A single record per CDR3 protein comes from TCRdb applying MiXCR to the PCR reads. This table has about 67,000 distinct CDR3 sequences, 15% to 20% appearing once. This clonotype appeared many times. V usage is TRBV6-5 and J usage is TRBJ2-3; D is unclear. The sequence was obtained from a human donor in good health. Some libraries in this study had Jurkat cell RNA spiked in. The source material was naive CD8+ T cells from blood, with Jurkat cell RNA spiked in. The subset is: FACS-sorted CD8+CD4-CCR7+CD45RA+ naive T cells. The CDR3 here is CASSGPRAASTDTQYF. The CDR3 DNA sequence: TGTGCCAGCAGTGGGCCCCGGGCGGCTAGCACAGATACGCAGTATTTT.